This T cell receptor beta chain was obtained from a study of blood T cells in healthy people across ages. Then a second PCR, running roughly 7 to 11 cycles, was carried out with a sample-barcoded 5' primer and a J-beta primer mix. Each CDR3 protein gets one entry after TCRdb re-called the 5' RACE reads with MiXCR. The repertoire holds hundreds of thousands of distinct CDR3 sequences, with roughly 64% as singletons. This CDR3 has 14 residues. V was shortened by 1 base and J by 3 bases, with 9 bases between the two germline ends. In germline, CDR1 is MDHEN, CDR2 SYDVKM. This clonotype was found a few times.

The receptor was isolated from a man aged 25-45 years in good health. The chain links TRBV28 to TRBJ1-2; D is uncertain. Material for sequencing was blood. DNA of the CDR3: TGTGCCAGCAGTTTATTAACCGGGGACTATGGCTACACCTTC. This translates into CASSLLTGDYGYTF.